The 27 T cell receptor beta chains presented below share a single source sample, sequenced in a study of blood T cell repertoires in COVID-19 (dated by TCRdb to 2018 to 2021). Receptors were amplified or captured by the immunoSEQ multiplex PCR assay. Imported from immuneACCESS, the table was reduced by TCRdb to in-frame sequences with V and J called. These copies leave out some clones; in studies compared against another copy, an unresolved V gene accounts for under half, and the cause of the remainder is not known. The sample has about 260,000 clones on record, around 86% of them singletons. Together, the top ten hold around 9.5% of the sample. What was sequenced was peripheral blood. Receptor source: a man between 35 and 55 years old who had recovered from COVID-19.

The count of this clone is one. CDR3: CATSRDRVSGNTIYF. CDR3 nucleotide sequence: TGTGCCACCAGCAGGGACAGGGTGTCTGGAAACACCATATATTTT. The chain employs TRBV15 and TRBJ1-3; TRBD1 agrees at 8 bases. CDR1 LNHNV and CDR2 YYDKDF come from the germline V gene (reference sequence). J was trimmed by 1 base and V by 3 bases; bases with no gene match: 2. CDR3 length equals 15 residues. Full variable domain (rest looked up from reference TRBV15 and TRBJ1-3): DAMVIQNPRYQVTQFGKPVTLSCSQTLNHNVMYWYQQKSSQAPKLLFHYYDKDFNNEADTPDNFQSRRPNTSFCFLDIRSPGLGDTAMYLCATSRDRVSGNTIYFGEGSWLTVV.

This chain joins TRBV4-3 and TRBJ2-6, with D maybe TRBD2 (5 bases). The V end was cut by 4 bases, the J end by 0 bases, with 19 bases between. The CDR3 totals 19 residues. Looked up from germline, CDR1 is LGHNA and CDR2 is YSLEER. CDR3 sequence reads: CASSPWTGIKGSGANVLTF. The CDR3 region has the DNA TGCGCCAGCAGCCCTTGGACGGGAATCAAGGGCTCTGGGGCCAACGTCCTGACTTTC.

The rearrangement joins TRBV27 to TRBJ2-7, with D possibly matching TRBD2 (7 bases). V lost 10 bases and J lost 6, with 16 bases in between. Germline V CDR1 and CDR2: MNHEY, SMNVEV (reference sequence). The CDR3 spans 12 residues. CDR3 sequence: CATSRGGGEQYF. The CDR3 bases are TGTGCCACCTCTCGAGGGGGGGGCGAGCAGTACTTC.

The V and J genes are TRBV29-1 and TRBJ2-1, with 10 bases lining up with TRBD1. After removal of 6 bases from V and 10 bases from J, the junction contained 12 bases not matched to a gene. Germline V lookup: CDR1 SQVTM, CDR2 ANQGSEA. The CDR3 covers 14 residues. CDR3 DNA sequence: TGCAGCGTCGCTCCGGGACAGGGGCCATTCGAGCAGTTCTTC. Translating it yields CSVAPGQGPFEQFF.

This rearrangement joins TRBV11-2 to TRBJ1-2, with D perhaps matching TRBD1 (5 bases). CDR3 length equals 13 residues. V dropped 5 bases and J dropped 3 bases, with 10 bases sitting between them. Germline V gives CDR1 SGHAT, CDR2 FQNNGV. In DNA, the CDR3 is TGTGCCAGCAGCCTACCAGGGCACTATGGCTACACCTTC. It is translated as CASSLPGHYGYTF.

This chain uses TRBV5-1 with TRBJ2-5; 9 bases align to TRBD2. Germline V gene lookup returns CDR1 SGHRS and CDR2 YFSETQ. Trimming at V came to 4 bases and at J to 1 base, leaving 11 bases not matched to a gene. The CDR3 runs to 17 residues. This CDR3 is CASSPGYSGGPQETQYF. As DNA, the CDR3 is TGCGCCAGCAGCCCCGGTTACAGCGGGGGGCCCCAAGAGACCCAGTACTTC.

The gene calls are TRBV2 and TRBJ2-2, with D tentatively TRBD2 (6 bases). V was shortened by 10 bases and J by 6 bases, with 21 bases between the two germline ends. Germline V gene data show CDR1 as SNHLY and CDR2 as FYNNEI. The CDR3 totals 15 residues. Here the CDR3 DNA reads TGTGCCATCCTACGACAGACTAGTATAGCCGGGGAGCTGTTTTTT. Translating it yields CAILRQTSIAGELFF.

The rearrangement joins TRBV27 to TRBJ1-1; D is undetermined. V shed 0 bases and J shed 2 bases, with 10 bases lying between them. Germline V gene sequence: CDR1 MNHEY, CDR2 SMNVEV (reference sequence). There are 15 residues in the CDR3. CDR3 DNA sequence: TGTGCCAGCAGTTTATCGCCCGGGATCAACACTGAAGCTTTCTTT. Amino acids: CASSLSPGINTEAFF.

The V and J genes are TRBV5-1 and TRBJ1-2; D uncertain. From germline, CDR1 is SGHRS and CDR2 YFSETQ. The CDR3 is 15 amino acids. V lost 0 bases, J lost 4 bases, and 13 bases lay in between. CDR3 bases: TGCGCCAGCAGCTTGGCCTTTTCCACGGGCTATGGCTACACCTTC. Protein product: CASSLAFSTGYGYTF.

This clone was detected once. The gene calls are TRBV5-4 and TRBJ2-5; a weak D match, TRBD2 (7 bases). The CDR3 consists of 14 residues. Trimming left V 4 bases short and J 4 bases short, with 14 bases between. The germline V gene has CDR1 SGHNT and CDR2 YYREEE (reference sequence). CDR3 sequence reads: CASSRGGLVETQYF. CDR3 sequence (DNA): TGTGCCAGCAGCAGGGGGGGTCTAGTAGAGACCCAGTACTTC. Full variable domain (missing parts from reference TRBV5-4 and TRBJ2-5): ETGVTQSPTHLIKTRGQQVTLRCSSQSGHNTVSWYQQALGQGPQFIFQYYREEENGRGNFPPRFSGLQFPNYSSELNVNALELDDSALYLCASSRGGLVETQYFGPGTRLLVL.

The rearrangement uses TRBV19 and TRBJ1-2; no firm D call. CDR3 size: 15 residues. The V end was cut by 5 bases, the J end by 3 bases, with 16 bases between. Germline assignment: CDR1 LNHDA and CDR2 SQIVND (reference sequence). The DNA for the CDR3 is TGTGCCAGTAGTTCCGGGGAGGGCTGGGACTATGGCTACACCTTC. Amino acid sequence: CASSSGEGWDYGYTF.

V gene TRBV29-1 combines with J gene TRBJ1-5; a possible D gene is TRBD1 (6 bases). Per germline, CDR1 SQVTM and CDR2 ANQGSEA. V gave up 4 bases and J gave up 9 bases, with 16 bases separating them. The CDR3 runs to 13 residues. This CDR3 reads CSVARDKSRPQHF. The CDR3 DNA reads TGCAGCGTTGCCCGGGACAAATCGAGGCCCCAGCATTTT.

The chain uses TRBV6-1 and TRBJ2-7; TRBD2 matches at 14 bases. Trimming removed 4 bases from V and 2 bases from J; junction bases left unmatched: 4. The CDR3 covers 16 residues. The germline CDR1 and CDR2 sequences are MNHNS and SASEGT. CDR3 protein: CASSGRLAGGPYEQYF. CDR3 nucleotides: TGTGCCAGCAGTGGGCGACTAGCGGGAGGGCCCTACGAGCAGTACTTC.

In nucleotides, the CDR3 is TGTGCCAGCAGGACACTAGCGGGATACTCAATGGAGCAGTACTTC. Translation gives CASRTLAGYSMEQYF. The chain has TRBV13 and TRBJ2-7; 10 bases map to TRBD2. V dropped 6 bases and J dropped 7; count of bases not matched to a gene: 12. The CDR3 has 15 amino acids. The germline V gene encodes CDR1 PRHDT and CDR2 FYEKMQ (reference sequence).

The chain links TRBV19 to TRBJ2-1; 8 bases match TRBD2. J lost 5 bases, V lost 7 bases, and 10 bases had no gene match. The CDR3 totals 15 residues. Germline V lookup: CDR1 LNHDA, CDR2 SQIVND (reference sequence). Written as DNA, the CDR3 is TGTGCCAGTATGGTCGCTAGCGGGCCTAACAATGAGCAGTTCTTC. This translates into CASMVASGPNNEQFF.

The chain links TRBV5-6 to TRBJ2-3, with 8 bases that match TRBD2. Germline assignment: CDR1 SGHDT and CDR2 YYEEEE. This CDR3 region has 15 residues. V dropped 1 base and J dropped 2; count of bases not matched to a gene: 3. The CDR3 nucleotides read TGTGCCAGCAGCTTGCGGGGGGGCCTCACAGATACGCAGTATTTT. This codes for CASSLRGGLTDTQYF.

The gene calls are TRBV5-1 and TRBJ1-2; 11 nucleotides align to TRBD1. Germline CDR1 and CDR2: SGHRS and YFSETQ. J lost 4 bases, V lost 0 bases, and 5 bases had no gene match. This CDR3 contains 16 residues. Here the CDR3 DNA reads TGCGCCAGCAGCTTGGTTGGGACAGGGGGTGGCTATGGCTACACCTTC. The encoded protein is CASSLVGTGGGYGYTF.

CDR3: CASSSLTVNTEAFF. In DNA form, the CDR3 reads TGTGCCAGCAGTTCACTAACGGTGAACACTGAAGCTTTCTTT. This chain joins TRBV6-5 and TRBJ1-1; D unresolved. Looked up from germline, CDR1 is MNHEY and CDR2 is SVGAGI. Trimming shortened V by 4 bases and J by 0 bases, and 9 bases separated the two germline ends. This CDR3 is 14 amino acids long.

V is TRBV12-3 or TRBV12-4 and J is TRBJ2-1, with 8 bases that match TRBD2. The J segment lost 6 bases and the V segment lost 7 bases, leaving 2 bases of the junction unmatched. The CDR3 has 12 residues. CDR3: CASTLAGNEQFF. The CDR3 nucleotides are TGTGCCAGCACCCTAGCGGGCAATGAGCAGTTCTTC.

This clone appeared a few times. The genes are TRBV27 and TRBJ2-1, with TRBD1 identical over 8 bases. The V gene's germline CDR1 is MNHEY and CDR2 SMNVEV (reference sequence). The CDR3 loop spans 14 amino acids. Trimming removed 7 bases from V and 3 bases from J; junction bases left unmatched: 5. The CDR3 DNA reads as TGTGCCAGCACCCGGGACAGGCGCTACAATGAGCAGTTCTTC. Translated: CASTRDRRYNEQFF.

The chain employs TRBV7-9 and TRBJ1-1; possibly TRBD1 for D (6 bases). The CDR3 runs 14 residues. Trimming left V 3 bases short and J 1 base short, with 9 bases between. The germline V gene has CDR1 SEHNR and CDR2 FQNEAQ (reference sequence). The DNA of the CDR3 is TGTGCCAGCAGCTTGTTACAGGGGAACACTGAAGCTTTCTTT. Amino acids: CASSLLQGNTEAFF.

The chain combines TRBV18 with TRBJ2-1, with 8 bases fitting TRBD2. J was trimmed by 8 bases and V by 3 bases; bases with no gene match: 9. CDR1 KGHSH and CDR2 LQKENI come from the germline V gene. CDR3 length equals 15 residues. CDR3 in DNA: TGTGCCAGCTCACCTGGGACTAGTTTCTGGGATGAGCAGTTCTTC. Amino acid sequence: CASSPGTSFWDEQFF.

V and J are TRBV9 and TRBJ2-1; 7 nucleotides line up with TRBD2. The CDR3 runs to 17 residues. After removal of 4 bases from V and 7 bases from J, the junction contained 17 bases not matched to a gene. Germline CDR1 SGDLS, CDR2 YYNGEE. CDR3 sequence reads: CASSTRSGGRALNEQFF. The CDR3 bases are TGTGCCAGCAGCACCCGGTCCGGGGGGAGGGCGTTGAATGAGCAGTTCTTC.

V gene TRBV7-6 combines with J gene TRBJ2-2; D ambiguous. The V gene's germline CDR1 is SGHVS and CDR2 FNYEAQ. Trimming took off 3 bases at V and 4 bases at J, with 12 bases between the two ends. This CDR3 is 15 amino acids long. The CDR3 region is CASSLMTRRTGELFF. The CDR3 DNA reads TGTGCCAGCAGCTTGATGACTCGTCGCACCGGGGAGCTGTTTTTT. Supplemented by reference TRBV7-6 and TRBJ2-2, the full variable domain reads GAGVSQSPRYKVTKRGQDVALRCDPISGHVSLYWYRQALGQGPEFLTYFNYEAQQDKSGLPNDRFSAERPEGSISTLTIQRTEQRDSAMYRCASSLMTRRTGELFFGEGSRLTVL.

The V call is TRBV6-2 or TRBV6-3, the J call TRBJ2-1; D perhaps matches TRBD2 (5 bases). CDR3 size: 14 residues. Trimming shortened V by 6 bases and J by 4 bases, and 13 bases separated the two germline ends. Germline CDR1 and CDR2: MNHEY and SVGEGT. The CDR3 is CASSSPGLYNEQFF. In nucleotides, the CDR3 is TGTGCCAGCAGCAGCCCTGGACTGTACAATGAGCAGTTCTTC.

Of note for this clone: Other DNA sequences in the sample encode the same CDR3. This rearrangement joins TRBV6-6 to TRBJ1-4; D possibly corresponds to TRBD1 (6 bases). Per the germline V gene, CDR1 is MNHNY and CDR2 is SVGAGI (reference sequence). V was shortened by 2 bases and J by 5 bases, with 6 bases between the two germline ends. This CDR3 is built from 13 residues. CDR3 amino acids: CASSYRGNEKLFF. The CDR3 region has the DNA TGTGCCAGCAGTTACAGGGGGAATGAAAAACTGTTTTTT.

The chain links TRBV18 to TRBJ1-2, with 10 bases identical to TRBD1. Trimming removed 4 bases from V and 0 bases from J; junction bases left unmatched: 2. Germline V gives CDR1 KGHSH, CDR2 LQKENI. This CDR3 has 15 residues. The DNA for the CDR3 is TGTGCCAGCTCACTGGGACAGGGGCCTAACTATGGCTACACCTTC. Translation gives CASSLGQGPNYGYTF.